This T cell receptor (beta chain) was documented in a study of T cell responses to AZD1222 COVID-19 vaccine. A remark on this clone: Its antigen is unidentified.

Study-level results: Clonal diversity may have been underestimated in mostly white British donors. Among vaccine-associated CD4 TCRs, coverage spanned spike, with dominance at 160-218 and 743-854.

Germline V CDR1 and CDR2: SQVTM, ANQGSEA. This CDR3 comprises 12 residues. Unmatched junction bases numbered 3, after V lost 6 bases and J lost 6 bases. Sequenced by immunoSEQ multiplex PCR; TCRdb stores in-frame clones only, minus some. In the table there are fewer than 120,000 clones, roughly 92% of which are singletons. Source: peripheral blood, taken 28 days after the second AZD1222 dose. The chain carries TRBV29-1 and TRBJ1-1; 11 bases are shared with TRBD1. This clonotype was sampled from an adult who received the AZD1222 COVID-19 vaccine. CDR3 sequence reads: CSVAGQGAEAFF. CDR3 nucleotides: TGCAGCGTCGCGGGACAGGGGGCTGAAGCTTTCTTT.